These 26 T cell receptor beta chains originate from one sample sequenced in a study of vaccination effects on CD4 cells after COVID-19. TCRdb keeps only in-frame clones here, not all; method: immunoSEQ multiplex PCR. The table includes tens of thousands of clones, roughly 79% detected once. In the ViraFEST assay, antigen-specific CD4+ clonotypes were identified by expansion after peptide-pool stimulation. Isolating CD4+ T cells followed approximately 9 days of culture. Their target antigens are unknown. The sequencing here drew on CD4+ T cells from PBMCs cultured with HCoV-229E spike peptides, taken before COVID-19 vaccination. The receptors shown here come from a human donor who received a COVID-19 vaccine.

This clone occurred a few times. The CDR3 loop is CASSQDQWTGGSAFF. CDR3 in DNA: TGCGCCAGCAGCCAAGATCAGTGGACAGGGGGCTCAGCTTTCTTT. This chain joins TRBV4-1 and TRBJ1-1; 11 nucleotides match TRBD1. V was pared by 0 bases and J by 10 bases, with 7 bases of the junction left unmatched. There are 15 residues in the CDR3. Germline lookup yields CDR1 MGHRA and CDR2 YSYEKL.

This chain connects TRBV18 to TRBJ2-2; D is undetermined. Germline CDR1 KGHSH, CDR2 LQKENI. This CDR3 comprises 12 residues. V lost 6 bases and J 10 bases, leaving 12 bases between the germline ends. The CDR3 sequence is CASSRPSTELFF. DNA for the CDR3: TGTGCCAGCTCCCGCCCGTCGACGGAGCTGTTTTTT.

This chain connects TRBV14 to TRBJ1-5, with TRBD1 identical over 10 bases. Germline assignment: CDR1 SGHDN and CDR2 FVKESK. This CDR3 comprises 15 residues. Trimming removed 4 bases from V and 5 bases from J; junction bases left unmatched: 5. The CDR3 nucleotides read TGTGCCAGCAGCCGGGGACAGGGGTGGGATCAGCCCCAGCATTTT. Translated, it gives CASSRGQGWDQPQHF.

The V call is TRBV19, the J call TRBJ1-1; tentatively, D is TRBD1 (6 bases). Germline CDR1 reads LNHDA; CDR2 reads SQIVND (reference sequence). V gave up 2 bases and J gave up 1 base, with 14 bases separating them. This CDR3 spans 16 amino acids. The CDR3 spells CASSITTGTSNTEAFF. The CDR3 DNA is TGTGCCAGTAGTATAACCACCGGGACATCGAACACTGAAGCTTTCTTT.

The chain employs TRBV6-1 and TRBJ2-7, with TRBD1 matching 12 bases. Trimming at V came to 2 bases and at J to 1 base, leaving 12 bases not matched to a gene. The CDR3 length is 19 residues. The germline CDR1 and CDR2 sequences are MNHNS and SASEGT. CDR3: CASSERGDRGRVISYEQYV. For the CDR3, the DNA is TGTGCCAGCAGTGAACGGGGGGACAGGGGGCGCGTTATTTCCTACGAGCAGTACGTC.

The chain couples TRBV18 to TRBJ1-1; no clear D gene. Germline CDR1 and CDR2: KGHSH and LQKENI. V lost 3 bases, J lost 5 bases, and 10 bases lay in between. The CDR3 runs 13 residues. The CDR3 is CASSPAPRTEAFF. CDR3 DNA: TGTGCCAGCTCACCGGCGCCGCGGACTGAAGCTTTCTTT.

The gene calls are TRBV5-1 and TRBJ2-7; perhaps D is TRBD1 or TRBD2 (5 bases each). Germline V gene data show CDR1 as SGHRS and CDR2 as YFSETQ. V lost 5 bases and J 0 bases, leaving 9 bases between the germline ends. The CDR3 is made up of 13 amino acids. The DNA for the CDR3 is TGCGCCAGCAGTCGGGACGGCTCCTACGAGCAGTACGTC. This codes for CASSRDGSYEQYV.

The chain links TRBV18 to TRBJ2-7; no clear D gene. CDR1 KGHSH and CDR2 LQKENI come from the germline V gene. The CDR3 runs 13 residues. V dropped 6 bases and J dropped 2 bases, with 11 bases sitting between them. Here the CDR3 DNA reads TGTGCCAGCTCTCCAACACCCACCTACGAGCAGTACGTC. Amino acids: CASSPTPTYEQYV.

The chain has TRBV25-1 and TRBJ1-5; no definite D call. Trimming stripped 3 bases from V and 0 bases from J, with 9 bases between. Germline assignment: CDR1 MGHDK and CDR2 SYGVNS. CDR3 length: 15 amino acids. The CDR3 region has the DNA TGTGCCAGCAGTGATGCAGGACCTAGCAATCAGCCCCAGCATTTT. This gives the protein CASSDAGPSNQPQHF.

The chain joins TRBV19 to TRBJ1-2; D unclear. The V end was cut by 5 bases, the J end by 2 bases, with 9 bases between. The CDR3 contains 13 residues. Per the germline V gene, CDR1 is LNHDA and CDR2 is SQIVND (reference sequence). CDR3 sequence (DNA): TGTGCCAGTAGTTGGAGGGCCAACTATGGCTACACCTTC. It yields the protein CASSWRANYGYTF.

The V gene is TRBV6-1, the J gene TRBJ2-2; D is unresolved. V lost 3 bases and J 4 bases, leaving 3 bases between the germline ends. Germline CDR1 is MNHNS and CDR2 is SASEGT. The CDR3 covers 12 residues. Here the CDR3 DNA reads TGTGCCAGCAGTGAGGGCACCGGGGAGCTGTTTTTT. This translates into CASSEGTGELFF.

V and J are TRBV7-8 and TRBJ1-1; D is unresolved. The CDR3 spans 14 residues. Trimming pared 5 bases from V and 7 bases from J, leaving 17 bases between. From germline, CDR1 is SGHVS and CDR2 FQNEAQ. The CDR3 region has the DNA TGTGCCAGCAGCATTCGGACGGAGCCGAGTGAAGCTTTCTTT. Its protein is CASSIRTEPSEAFF.

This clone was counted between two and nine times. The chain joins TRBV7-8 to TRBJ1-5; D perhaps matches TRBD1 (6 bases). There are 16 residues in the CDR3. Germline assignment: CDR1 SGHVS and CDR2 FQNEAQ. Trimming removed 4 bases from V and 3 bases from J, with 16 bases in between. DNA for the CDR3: TGTGCCAGCAGCTCCCCGGGGGCCGGGAACAATCAGCCCCAGCATTTT. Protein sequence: CASSSPGAGNNQPQHF.

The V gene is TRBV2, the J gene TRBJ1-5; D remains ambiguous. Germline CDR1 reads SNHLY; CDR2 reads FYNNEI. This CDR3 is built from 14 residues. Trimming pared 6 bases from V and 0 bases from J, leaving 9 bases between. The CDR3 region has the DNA TGTGCCAGCAGGCAGGACGGTAGCAATCAGCCCCAGCATTTT. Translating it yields CASRQDGSNQPQHF.

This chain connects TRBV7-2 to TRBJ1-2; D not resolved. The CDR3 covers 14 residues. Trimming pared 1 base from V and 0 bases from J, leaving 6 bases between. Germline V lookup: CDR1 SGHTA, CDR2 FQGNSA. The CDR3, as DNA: TGTGCCAGCAGCTTAGAACAGTCTAACTATGGCTACACCTTC. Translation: CASSLEQSNYGYTF.

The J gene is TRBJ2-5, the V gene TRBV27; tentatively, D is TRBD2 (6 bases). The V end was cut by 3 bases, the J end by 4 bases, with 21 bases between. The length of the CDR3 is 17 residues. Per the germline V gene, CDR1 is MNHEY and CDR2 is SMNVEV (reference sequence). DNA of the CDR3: TGTGCCAGCAGTTTTGGGAGCGGGCCCCGGTACGGAGAGACCCAGTACTTC. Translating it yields CASSFGSGPRYGETQYF.

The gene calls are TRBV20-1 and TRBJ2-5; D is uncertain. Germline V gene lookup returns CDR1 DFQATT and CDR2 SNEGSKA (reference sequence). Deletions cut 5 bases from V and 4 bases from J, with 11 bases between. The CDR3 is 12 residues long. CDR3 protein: CSARDRAETQYF. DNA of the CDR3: TGCAGTGCTCGTGATCGGGCAGAGACCCAGTACTTC.

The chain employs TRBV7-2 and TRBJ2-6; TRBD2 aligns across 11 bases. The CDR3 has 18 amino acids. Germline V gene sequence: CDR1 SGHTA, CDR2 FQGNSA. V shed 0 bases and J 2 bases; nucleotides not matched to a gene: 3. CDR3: CASSLASGGAPGANVLTF. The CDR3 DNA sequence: TGTGCCAGCAGCTTAGCTAGCGGGGGGGCTCCTGGGGCCAACGTCCTGACTTTC.

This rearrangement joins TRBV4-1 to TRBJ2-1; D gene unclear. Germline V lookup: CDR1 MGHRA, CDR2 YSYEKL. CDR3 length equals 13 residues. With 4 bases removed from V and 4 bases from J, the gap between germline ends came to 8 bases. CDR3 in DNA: TGCGCCAGCAGCCCTCCCGGGTACAATGAGCAGTTCTTC. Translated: CASSPPGYNEQFF.

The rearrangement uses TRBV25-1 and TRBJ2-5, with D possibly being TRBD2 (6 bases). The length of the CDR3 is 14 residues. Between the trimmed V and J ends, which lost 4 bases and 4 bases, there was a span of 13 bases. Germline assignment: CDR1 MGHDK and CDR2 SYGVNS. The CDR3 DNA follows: TGTGCCAGCAGTGGGCGGGACGGACGAGAGACCCAGTACTTC. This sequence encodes CASSGRDGRETQYF.

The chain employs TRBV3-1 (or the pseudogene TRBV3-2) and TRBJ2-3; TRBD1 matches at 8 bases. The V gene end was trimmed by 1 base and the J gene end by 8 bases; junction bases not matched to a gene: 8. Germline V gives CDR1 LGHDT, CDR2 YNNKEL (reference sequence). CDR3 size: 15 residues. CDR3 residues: CASSQGRTGSVTQYF. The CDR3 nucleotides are TGTGCCAGCAGCCAAGGGAGGACAGGGTCAGTTACGCAGTATTTT.

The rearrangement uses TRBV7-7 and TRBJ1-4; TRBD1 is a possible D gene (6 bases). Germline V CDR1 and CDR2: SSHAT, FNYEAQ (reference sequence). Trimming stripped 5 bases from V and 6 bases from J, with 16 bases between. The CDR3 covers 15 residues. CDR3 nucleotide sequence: TGTGCCAGCAGCCCCGGGACGGACAGTGATGAAAAACTGTTTTTT. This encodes CASSPGTDSDEKLFF. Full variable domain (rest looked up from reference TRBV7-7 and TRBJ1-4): GAGVSQSPRYKVTKRGQDVTLRCDPISSHATLYWYQQALGQGPEFLTYFNYEAQPDKSGLPSDRFSAERPEGSISTLTIQRTEQRDSAMYRCASSPGTDSDEKLFFGSGTQLSVL.

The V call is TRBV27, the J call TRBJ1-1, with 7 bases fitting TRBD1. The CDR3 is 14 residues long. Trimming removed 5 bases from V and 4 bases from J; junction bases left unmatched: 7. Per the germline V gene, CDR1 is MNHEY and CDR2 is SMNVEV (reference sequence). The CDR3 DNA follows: TGTGCCAGCAGTCCTCACGGACAGGCCACTGAAGCTTTCTTT. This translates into CASSPHGQATEAFF.

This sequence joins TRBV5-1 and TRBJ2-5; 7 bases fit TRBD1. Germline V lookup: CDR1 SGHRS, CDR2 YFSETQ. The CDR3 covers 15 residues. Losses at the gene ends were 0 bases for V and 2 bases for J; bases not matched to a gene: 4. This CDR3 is CASSLGGTEQETQYF. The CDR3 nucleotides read TGCGCCAGCAGCTTGGGGGGGACAGAGCAAGAGACCCAGTACTTC.

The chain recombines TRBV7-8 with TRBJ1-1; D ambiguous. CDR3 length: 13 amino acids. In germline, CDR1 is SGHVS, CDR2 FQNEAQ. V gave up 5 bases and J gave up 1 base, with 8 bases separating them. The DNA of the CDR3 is TGTGCCAGCAGCCCCTCTTGGAACACTGAAGCTTTCTTT. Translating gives CASSPSWNTEAFF.

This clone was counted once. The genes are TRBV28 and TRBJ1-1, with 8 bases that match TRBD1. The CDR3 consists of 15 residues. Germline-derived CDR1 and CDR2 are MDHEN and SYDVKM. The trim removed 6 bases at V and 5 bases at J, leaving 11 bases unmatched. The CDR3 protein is CASSLSTGGLTEAFF. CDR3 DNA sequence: TGTGCCAGCAGCCTCTCCACAGGGGGGTTAACTGAAGCTTTCTTT. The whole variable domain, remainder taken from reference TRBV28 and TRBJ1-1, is DVKVTQSSRYLVKRTGEKVFLECVQDMDHENMFWYRQDPGLGLRLIYFSYDVKMKEKGDIPEGYSVSREKKERFSLILESASTNQTSMYLCASSLSTGGLTEAFFGQGTRLTVV.